The present T cell receptor beta chain was sequenced within a study of OX40 agonist ivuxolimab in advanced cancers. Study-wide context: Partial responses occurred in Three dose-escalation patients, one with hepatocellular carcinoma and two with cutaneous melanoma. General study results and limits: Compared with CD4+, CD8+ T cells on average had more expanded clones. Clonal expansion among partial responders at 0.1-3.0 mg/kg ranked near the lowest.

Patients with a history of autoimmune disease or on systemic immunosuppression were excluded. Assay used: immunoSEQ multiplex PCR; TCRdb lists only in-frame clones, some missing. The table records 65,000 to 75,000 clones, approximately 78% of them present only once. Comments on this clone: Its target is not known.

CDR3 size: 15 residues. V lost 7 bases and J lost 4, with 16 bases in between. Germline assignment: CDR1 PRHDT and CDR2 FYEKMQ (reference sequence). The source of this sequence is an adult with an advanced solid tumor such as melanoma, head and neck, liver or kidney cancer. The rearrangement uses TRBV13 and TRBJ2-2, with D unresolved. Material: CD4+ or CD8+ T cells sorted from blood, obtained in a trial of the OX40 agonist ivuxolimab. CDR3 protein: CASTSTPFRTGELFF. The CDR3 bases are TGTGCCAGCACCTCGACTCCCTTCCGCACCGGGGAGCTGTTTTTT. Full variable domain (rest looked up from reference TRBV13 and TRBJ2-2): AAGVIQSPRHLIKEKRETATLKCYPIPRHDTVYWYQQGPGQDPQFLISFYEKMQSDKGSIPDRFSAQQFSDYHSELNMSSLELGDSALYFCASTSTPFRTGELFFGEGSRLTVL.